A single sample is the source of the 29 T cell receptor beta chains below, sequenced in a study of cytomegalovirus exposure and HLA in healthy donors. It was with 60 Vbeta and 13 Jbeta primers that the PCR ran. Produced via immunoSEQ multiplex PCR; TCRdb's table is partial and in-frame only. Among about 82,000 clones listed, roughly 80% were seen once. Sequenced sample: PBMCs. The receptors derive from a human donor in good health.

This clone was detected only a few times. The chain recombines TRBV7-9 with TRBJ1-4, with D possibly being TRBD1 (6 bases). This CDR3 contains 15 residues. V dropped 2 bases and J dropped 1 base, with 8 bases sitting between them. Per germline, CDR1 SEHNR and CDR2 FQNEAQ (reference sequence). CDR3 residues: CASSLTQGTNEKLFF. DNA for the CDR3: TGTGCCAGCAGCTTAACACAGGGAACTAATGAAAAACTGTTTTTT.

The chain uses TRBV7-6 and TRBJ2-1; 8 nucleotides align to TRBD2. The V gene's germline CDR1 is SGHVS and CDR2 FNYEAQ. CDR3 length equals 16 residues. Losses at the gene ends were 2 bases for V and 0 bases for J; bases not matched to a gene: 3. This CDR3 is CASSLLAGGSYNEQFF. The CDR3 DNA is TGTGCCAGCAGCTTATTGGCGGGGGGCTCCTACAATGAGCAGTTCTTC.

The chain employs TRBV4-2 and TRBJ1-5; the D is unclear. Trimming took off 0 bases at V and 0 bases at J, with 15 bases between the two ends. Germline-derived CDR1 and CDR2 are LGHNA and YNFKEQ. The CDR3 consists of 18 residues. The CDR3 here is CASSQDRYSFYSNQPQHF. The CDR3 DNA sequence: TGTGCCAGCAGCCAAGATCGATACAGCTTTTATAGCAATCAGCCCCAGCATTTT.

This clone has only a few counts. The chain employs TRBV27 and TRBJ2-7, with TRBD1 identical over 8 bases. The germline CDR1 and CDR2 sequences are MNHEY and SMNVEV (reference sequence). The CDR3 runs 13 residues. With V trimmed by 6 bases and J by 6 bases, 7 bases remained unmatched. This CDR3 reads CASRVGQGGEQYF. Here the CDR3 DNA reads TGTGCCAGCAGGGTCGGACAGGGAGGCGAGCAGTACTTC.

The V and J genes are TRBV7-2 and TRBJ2-7; 8 bases line up with TRBD1. V lost 0 bases to trimming and J lost 2 bases; unmatched junction nucleotides: 3. Germline lookup yields CDR1 SGHTA and CDR2 FQGNSA. The CDR3 is 15 residues long. The DNA of the CDR3 is TGTGCCAGCAGCTTAGCGGGGGGACAGGCCTACGAGCAGTACTTC. Translated: CASSLAGGQAYEQYF.

The chain's CDR3 is CASRGQGIFGGELFF. DNA for the CDR3: TGTGCCAGCAGGGGACAGGGTATTTTCGGCGGGGAGCTGTTTTTT. The V call is TRBV6-5, the J call TRBJ2-2; 9 bases align to TRBD1. The V and J ends lost 6 bases and 7 bases, in that order; junction bases with no gene match: 9. Germline V gene lookup returns CDR1 MNHEY and CDR2 SVGAGI. The CDR3 consists of 15 residues.

The rearrangement uses TRBV7-9 and TRBJ1-6, with D perhaps TRBD1 (6 bases). V was cut by 4 bases and J by 2 bases, with 15 bases left in between. The CDR3 has 17 amino acids. From germline, CDR1 is SEHNR and CDR2 FQNEAQ (reference sequence). The CDR3 here is CASSSQGGGAYNSPLHF. The CDR3 DNA follows: TGTGCCAGCAGCTCCCAGGGAGGGGGGGCCTATAATTCACCCCTCCACTTT. Combining the CDR3 with reference TRBV7-9 and TRBJ1-6 gives the whole variable domain DTGVSQNPRHKITKRGQNVTFRCDPISEHNRLYWYRQTLGQGPEFLTYFQNEAQLEKSRLLSDRFSAERPKGSFSTLEIQRTEQGDSAMYLCASSSQGGGAYNSPLHFGNGTRLTVT.

The chain couples TRBV6-1 to TRBJ1-5, with unresolved D. In germline, CDR1 is MNHNS, CDR2 SASEGT. The CDR3 runs to 14 residues. Trimming took 3 bases from V and 2 from J, leaving 8 bases between them. The CDR3 nucleotides read TGTGCCAGCAGTGATTTAACAGGCAATCAGCCCCAGCATTTT. This encodes CASSDLTGNQPQHF.

J is TRBJ2-3 and V is TRBV27, with D maybe TRBD2 (6 bases). V shed 2 bases and J shed 2 bases, with 14 bases lying between them. Germline V CDR1 and CDR2: MNHEY, SMNVEV (reference sequence). This CDR3 region has 16 residues. The CDR3 region has the DNA TGTGCCAGCAGTTTACGCTCCGGGAGACCCACAGATACGCAGTATTTT. Its protein is CASSLRSGRPTDTQYF.

The rearrangement uses TRBV19 and TRBJ2-5; weak D call: TRBD1 (5 bases). The CDR3 sequence is 13 residues long. Trimming stripped 6 bases from V and 0 bases from J, with 8 bases between. Germline loops: CDR1 LNHDA, CDR2 SQIVND (reference sequence). CDR3 in amino acids: CASSRAYQETQYF. The CDR3 coding sequence is TGTGCCAGTAGCAGGGCGTACCAAGAGACCCAGTACTTC.

The V call is TRBV7-8, the J call TRBJ2-7, with 11 bases fitting TRBD2. The J segment lost 4 bases and the V segment lost 4 bases, leaving 12 bases of the junction unmatched. Germline V CDR1 and CDR2: SGHVS, FQNEAQ. The CDR3 totals 17 residues. CDR3 sequence reads: CASSSELAGAQRYEQYF. The CDR3 region has the DNA TGTGCCAGCAGCTCGGAACTAGCGGGGGCCCAACGTTACGAGCAGTACTTC.

The V gene is TRBV28, the J gene TRBJ1-1; 7 bases fit TRBD1. There are 15 residues in the CDR3. From germline, CDR1 is MDHEN and CDR2 SYDVKM. Trimming took 8 bases from V and 1 from J; bases not matched to a gene: 10. The CDR3: CASAPSRDRNTEAFF. The CDR3, as DNA: TGTGCCAGCGCCCCCTCCCGGGACAGGAACACTGAAGCTTTCTTT.

This clone was observed a handful of times. The chain has TRBV5-6 and TRBJ2-7, with 9 bases matching TRBD1. The CDR3 is made up of 15 amino acids. V shed 4 bases and J 4 bases; nucleotides not matched to a gene: 9. The germline V gene encodes CDR1 SGHDT and CDR2 YYEEEE. The DNA for the CDR3 is TGTGCCAGCAGCCCACGAAACAGGGGGCGATACGAGCAGTACTTC. Protein: CASSPRNRGRYEQYF.

V usage is TRBV29-1 and J usage is TRBJ2-1; TRBD2 matches at 9 bases. Trimming removed 6 bases from V and 6 bases from J; junction bases left unmatched: 6. CDR1 is SQVTM and CDR2 is ANQGSEA in the germline V gene. CDR3 length: 13 residues. In DNA, the CDR3 is TGCAGCGTCGCGGGGGGGCCGTTCAATGAGCAGTTCTTC. Protein sequence: CSVAGGPFNEQFF.

V is TRBV5-5 and J is TRBJ1-1, with D possibly being TRBD1 (5 bases). CDR1 and CDR2 from the germline V gene are SGHKS and YYEKEE (reference sequence). V shed 2 bases and J shed 5 bases, with 16 bases lying between them. CDR3 length: 15 amino acids. The CDR3 here is CASSLGAQIGTEAFF. The CDR3 DNA sequence: TGTGCCAGCAGCTTAGGGGCGCAGATAGGGACTGAAGCTTTCTTT.

The chain combines TRBV4-2 with TRBJ2-7, with 10 bases fitting TRBD2. Germline-derived CDR1 and CDR2 are LGHNA and YNFKEQ. This CDR3 region has 13 residues. J lost 2 bases, V lost 8 bases, and 3 bases had no gene match. DNA for the CDR3: TGTGCCAGCGGAGCGGGGGGGCCCTACGAGCAGTACTTC. Protein: CASGAGGPYEQYF.

The rearrangement links TRBV6-5 to TRBJ1-4; TRBD1 matches at 10 bases. This CDR3 is built from 15 residues. The V gene end was trimmed by 0 bases and the J gene end by 7 bases; junction bases not matched to a gene: 2. Germline CDR1 MNHEY, CDR2 SVGAGI. The CDR3 nucleotides read TGTGCCAGCAGTTACTCGGGGACAGGGGCTGAAAAACTGTTTTTT. Protein sequence: CASSYSGTGAEKLFF.

The rearrangement uses TRBV19 and TRBJ2-2; TRBD2 matches at 14 bases. CDR3 size: 19 residues. The junction had 12 bases not matched to a gene; V was cut back by 5 bases and J by 4 bases. From germline, CDR1 is LNHDA and CDR2 SQIVND (reference sequence). The chain's CDR3 is CASSFASTSGGAPTGELFF. In nucleotides, the CDR3 is TGTGCCAGTAGTTTCGCCTCGACTAGCGGGGGGGCTCCCACCGGGGAGCTGTTTTTT.

This chain joins TRBV15 and TRBJ1-2; 10 bases align to TRBD1. Unmatched junction bases numbered 5, after V lost 5 bases and J lost 8 bases. Germline lookup yields CDR1 LNHNV and CDR2 YYDKDF (reference sequence). There are 13 residues in the CDR3. CDR3: CATSQDRGRGYTF. The CDR3 DNA reads as TGTGCCACCAGCCAAGACAGGGGGCGAGGCTACACCTTC.

The J gene is TRBJ2-1, the V gene TRBV5-4, with 9 nucleotides matching TRBD2. The V gene end was trimmed by 0 bases and the J gene end by 9 bases; junction bases not matched to a gene: 16. The CDR3 covers 18 residues. Germline CDR1 and CDR2: SGHNT and YYREEE (reference sequence). The CDR3 loop is CASSLGLGGGAGRGEQFF. In nucleotides, the CDR3 is TGTGCCAGCAGCTTGGGGCTAGGCGGGGGGGCCGGGAGGGGTGAGCAGTTCTTC.

The CDR3 reads CASSIGLAGKNLRYF. The CDR3 bases are TGTGCCAGTAGTATAGGGCTAGCGGGAAAAAACCTCAGGTACTTC. The chain uses TRBV19 and TRBJ2-5; TRBD2 matches 9 bases. CDR1 is LNHDA and CDR2 is SQIVND in the germline V gene (reference sequence). V dropped 1 base and J dropped 13; count of bases not matched to a gene: 13. CDR3 size: 15 residues.

This clone occurred once. The rearrangement links TRBV2 to TRBJ2-7; perhaps TRBD1 as D (6 bases). Germline V gives CDR1 SNHLY, CDR2 FYNNEI. The CDR3 is 14 residues long. Trimming removed 6 bases at V and 0 bases at J, with 12 bases between. CDR3 sequence reads: CASRPGTSSYEQYF. Here the CDR3 DNA reads TGTGCCAGCAGACCCGGGACATCCTCCTACGAGCAGTACTTC. Filled out from reference TRBV2 and TRBJ2-7, the complete variable domain reads EPEVTQTPSHQVTQMGQEVILRCVPISNHLYFYWYRQILGQKVEFLVSFYNNEISEKSEIFDDQFSVERPDGSNFTLKIRSTKLEDSAMYFCASRPGTSSYEQYFGPGTRLTVT.

This sequence joins TRBV4-3 and TRBJ1-3; 10 nucleotides match TRBD1. V shed 4 bases and J 4 bases; nucleotides not matched to a gene: 4. CDR3 length: 15 residues. Germline CDR1 reads LGHNA; CDR2 reads YSLEER. This CDR3 reads CASSLDRGLGNTIYF. CDR3 bases: TGCGCCAGCAGCCTCGACAGGGGGCTCGGAAACACCATATATTTT.

This clone has just one count. The chain has TRBV5-1 and TRBJ1-1; 8 bases are a match to TRBD1. The CDR3 runs to 18 residues. V lost 0 bases, J lost 0 bases, and 10 bases stayed unmatched. Per germline, CDR1 SGHRS and CDR2 YFSETQ. The CDR3, as DNA: TGCGCCAGCAGCTTGGCGATTACAGGGGGGGCCATGAACACTGAAGCTTTCTTT. The encoded protein is CASSLAITGGAMNTEAFF.

This clone was picked up a small number of times. The chain combines TRBV5-1 with TRBJ1-2; 10 bases map to TRBD1. V lost 0 bases to trimming and J lost 3 bases; unmatched junction nucleotides: 2. Germline V CDR1 and CDR2: SGHRS, YFSETQ. The CDR3 runs 15 residues. CDR3 DNA sequence: TGCGCCAGCAGCTTGGCGACAGGGGGCTACTATGGCTACACCTTC. Residues: CASSLATGGYYGYTF.

The rearrangement joins TRBV4-3 to TRBJ2-1, with D possibly TRBD1 on 5 matching bases. In germline, CDR1 is LGHNA, CDR2 YSLEER. The CDR3 extends over 14 amino acids. Trimming took 4 bases from V and 6 from J, leaving 13 bases between them. Here the CDR3 DNA reads TGCGCCAGCAGCCCCGGAAGGGGTATCAATGAGCAGTTCTTC. Translated: CASSPGRGINEQFF.

The chain is built from TRBV4-3 and TRBJ2-1; 8 positions agree with TRBD2. The CDR3 sequence is 17 residues long. Germline assignment: CDR1 LGHNA and CDR2 YSLEER. The V segment lost 0 bases and the J segment 1 base; nucleotides outside the gene matches: 5. The DNA of the CDR3 is TGCGCCAGCAGCCAAGATCTTCGGGGGGGTTCCTACAATGAGCAGTTCTTC. Translated: CASSQDLRGGSYNEQFF.

This clone showed up just a few times. J is TRBJ2-5 and V is TRBV7-2, with a weak D call TRBD2 (7 bases). The CDR3 is made up of 14 amino acids. Germline loops: CDR1 SGHTA, CDR2 FQGNSA. Trimming shortened V by 5 bases and J by 2 bases, and 12 bases separated the two germline ends. CDR3 nucleotide sequence: TGTGCCAGCAGCCCGGGGGGCCAGCAAGAGACCCAGTACTTC. Residues: CASSPGGQQETQYF.

The chain has TRBV4-3 and TRBJ1-1, with D perhaps matching TRBD1 (6 bases). The CDR3 has 15 amino acids. CDR1 and CDR2 from the germline V gene are LGHNA and YSLEER. V gave up 4 bases and J gave up 1 base, with 13 bases separating them. As DNA, the CDR3 is TGCGCCAGCAGCCGCCGGGGGGGCCCGAACACTGAAGCTTTCTTT. It specifies CASSRRGGPNTEAFF.